Sequencing of this T cell receptor beta chain was carried out in a study of brain T cells in children with intractable seizures. The CDR3 is made up of 15 amino acids. Trimming removed 0 bases at V and 4 bases at J, with 12 bases between. Germline CDR1 reads SGHTS; CDR2 reads YDEGEE. Sequenced by immunoSEQ multiplex PCR; TCRdb stores in-frame clones only, minus some. The table includes 70,000 to 90,000 clones, about 92% detected once. This sequence joins TRBV5-8 and TRBJ2-3; D possibly matches TRBD1 or TRBD2 (5 bases each). Sequencing was performed on peripheral blood, taken at surgery. The TCR originated in a boy in the first two years of life with tuberous sclerosis and intractable seizures. The CDR3 DNA reads TGTGCCAGCAGCTTGGCCAGGGTGCGGGCAGATACGCAGTATTTT. Translation: CASSLARVRADTQYF.